The TCR beta chain described here comes from a study of response to subunit inactivated influenza vaccine. General study points: Authors suggested each seasonal flu vaccination may recruit only limited numbers of new T cells.

In this sample, this clonotype turned up a few times. The target antigen is unknown. V lost 0 bases and J lost 0; bases outside the gene matches: 7. Per the germline V gene, CDR1 is LGHNA and CDR2 is YNFKEQ. The CDR3 length is 18 residues. TCRdb re-called the RT-PCR reads with MiXCR, one entry per CDR3 protein. The sample holds around 790,000 distinct CDR3 sequences, 21% seen once. The specimen was PBMCs from blood, collected less than 6 days after vaccination. This sequence joins TRBV4-2 and TRBJ2-3; 9 bases are shared with TRBD2. This TCR came from a man aged 50 or older who received an inactivated influenza vaccine. Written as DNA, the CDR3 is TGTGCCAGCAGCCAAGATCCGCCTAGCGGGACTAGCACAGATACGCAGTATTTT. Its translation: CASSQDPPSGTSTDTQYF.